This TCR beta chain stems from a study of cytotoxic CD8 clonotypes in ibrutinib-treated CLL (dated by TCRdb to the early 2020s). With respect to the entire study: The cohort was composed of some ten relapsed/refractory and roughly 14 treatment-naive patients; IGHV unmutated status was identified in approximately 17 patients. Responses were partial in approximately 24 patients and complete in 2; after median approximately 5.5 years follow-up, some 14 stayed in remission and some twelve progressed. The response samples were drawn at a median of approximately 12 months into treatment, with a range of about 6 to 36 months. Samples averaged approximately 260,000 productive templates and around 91,000 productive rearrangements. Longitudinal samples were available for about 30% of the 86 trial participants. Cryopreserved peripheral blood mononuclear cells were obtained before treatment, at response, and at either sustained remission or disease progression. Patients were still on ibrutinib when every remission and progressive disease sample was collected.

On this clone itself: No cognate antigen has been identified for it. Base quality data are lacking; no much larger clone is found one base away.

Study-wide findings and limitations: Baseline clonality was found to be higher than that of age-matched healthy donors and was strongly correlated with circulating CD8+ T-cell counts. Public clonotypes were found to be uncommon and were observed to contract or remain stable during treatment; the increase in clonality was shown to reflect expansion of private clonotypes at ibrutinib response. At ibrutinib response clonality went up, during sustained remission it held steady, and at progression it dropped back toward baseline. Sampling times were not matched between patients in sustained remission and patients whose disease was progressing, and lymph node repertoires were not examined.

Each clonotype received, on average, about 9.7x coverage in deep resolution sequencing performed on a MiSeq, where the target depth lay between 1 in 1 million and 1 in 200,000 T cells. The immunoSEQ hsTCRB Kit was used to generate the TCR beta libraries. Per the authors' processing: Data were analyzed with ImmunoSEQ Data Assistant and ImmunoSEQ Analyzer, with V, D and J genes assigned per IMGT definitions. Clonality, with values ranging from 0 to 1, was calculated as one minus the normalized Shannon entropy of productive rearrangement frequencies. Only overrepresented clonotypes making up at least 0.05% of the repertoire of each patient were included in the public clonotype analysis. Thirteen repertoires from age-matched healthy donors, obtained from immuneACCESS, served as clonality controls. TCRdb provides this immuneACCESS table in a form limited to in-frame rearrangements. Some clones are lacking; in checked studies, under half of them reflect an unresolved V gene, and why the rest are absent is not known. V and J calls and clone size follow that table, whereas D and trimming were derived from the DNA. Across this sample there are under 150,000 clones, with less than 95% seen only once. 9.5% to 14% of the sample comes from the top ten.

Inclusive of the bounding cysteine and phenylalanine, the CDR3 is 15 residues long. Of the read, only the CDR3 DNA is kept; its 45 bases are in frame from base 1. V is cut by 5 bases and J by 4 bases, and the space between the germline ends is 18 bases. CDR1 and CDR2 are read off the germline V gene as SGHAT and FQNNGV. Taken with the paper, the label for time point translates to: 12 months on ibrutinib. For TCR beta library preparation, roughly 2 micrograms of genomic DNA was extracted from cryopreserved PBMCs. Longitudinal blood samples from CLL patients receiving ibrutinib monotherapy were subjected to high-throughput TCR beta sequencing. The patients were enrolled in a single-center, open-label phase 2 trial of ibrutinib monotherapy.

The sequencing here drew on PBMCs, taken after 12 months of ibrutinib treatment. This receptor chain uses TRBV11-2 and TRBJ2-7, with a weak D call of TRBD2 (6 bases match). The TCR was taken from a human donor with chronic lymphocytic leukemia. The CDR3 sequence is CASSGMGLPSYEQYF. The DNA sequence reads TGTGCCAGCAGCGGAATGGGACTCCCCTCGTACGAGCAGTACTTC.